The 9 T cell receptor beta chains given below trace back to one sample, sequenced in a study of blood T cell repertoires in COVID-19 (TCRdb year 2020). The library was made by the immunoSEQ multiplex PCR assay. TCRdb provides this immuneACCESS table in a form limited to in-frame rearrangements. Some clones are lacking; in checked studies, under half of them reflect an unresolved V gene, and why the rest are absent is not known. For this sample the table gives some 220,000 clones, of which around 81% were detected only once. The ten largest account for 5.5% to 8% of the sample. The sequencing sample was made of peripheral blood. All receptors come from a woman in her sixties or seventies with active or convalescent COVID-19.

The count of this clone is one. The chain couples TRBV27 to TRBJ2-7, with TRBD1 matching over 9 bases. Germline assignment: CDR1 MNHEY and CDR2 SMNVEV (reference sequence). With V trimmed by 5 bases and J by 0 bases, 5 bases remained unmatched. The CDR3 sequence is 15 residues long. CDR3 in DNA: TGTGCCAGCAGTAGGACAGGGGATACCTCCTACGAGCAGTACGTC. Translated, it gives CASSRTGDTSYEQYV.

The rearrangement links TRBV6-2 or TRBV6-3 to TRBJ2-7; 9 nucleotides match TRBD1. With V trimmed by 4 bases and J by 3 bases, 13 bases remained unmatched. The length of the CDR3 is 17 residues. The germline gives CDR1 MNHEY, CDR2 SVGEGT. The CDR3 loop reads CASSSPLLGQGLYEQYF. CDR3 coding DNA: TGTGCCAGCAGTTCCCCCCTGCTGGGACAGGGACTCTACGAGCAGTACTTC.

In its sample, this clone was seen once. The CDR3 sequence: CASSQITGTGIRGRSAYTF. The CDR3 nucleotides are TGTGCCAGCAGCCAAATTACCGGGACAGGGATCAGGGGGCGATCGGCCTACACCTTC. J is TRBJ1-2 and V is TRBV3-1 (or the pseudogene TRBV3-2); 9 positions match TRBD1. V lost 2 bases, J lost 10 bases, and 23 bases stayed unmatched. Germline V gene lookup returns CDR1 LGHDT and CDR2 YNNKEL (reference sequence). The CDR3 is 19 residues long.

J is TRBJ2-5 and V is TRBV11-3, with TRBD2 identical over 16 bases. The CDR3 runs to 20 residues. V dropped 4 bases and J dropped 5; count of bases not matched to a gene: 16. Looked up from germline, CDR1 is SGHNT and CDR2 is YENEEA. The CDR3 DNA reads TGTGCCAGCAGCTCGGGCAGCTTCGGGACTAGCGGGGGGGCATGGGAGACCCAGTACTTC. Protein product: CASSSGSFGTSGGAWETQYF. The full variable domain, rest sourced from reference TRBV11-3 and TRBJ2-5, is EAGVVQSPRYKIIEKKQPVAFWCNPISGHNTLYWYLQNLGQGPELLIRYENEEAVDDSQLPKDRFSAERLKGVDSTLKIQPAELGDSAVYLCASSSGSFGTSGGAWETQYFGPGTRLLVL.

This clone was seen a few times. The chain uses TRBV28 and TRBJ1-5; D may be TRBD1 (5 bases). The CDR3 consists of 16 residues. CDR1 and CDR2 (germline): MDHEN, SYDVKM. V lost 6 bases, J lost 7 bases, and 22 bases lay in between. CDR3 bases: TGTGCCAGCAGCCGACTTGGGGGGGACGCTGGACAGCCCCAGCATTTT. Its translation is CASSRLGGDAGQPQHF.

This clone came up once. The chain links TRBV24-1 to TRBJ2-5; unclear D gene. V was clipped by 3 bases and J by 2 bases, with 18 bases between them. In germline, CDR1 is KGHDR, CDR2 SFDVKD. This CDR3 is 17 amino acids long. The CDR3 nucleotides are TGTGCCACCAGTGATCCAGGCGCTACAGCCGTACAAGAGACCCAGTACTTC. It is translated as CATSDPGATAVQETQYF.

This CDR3 reads CASSPGLAGPKETQYF. The CDR3 region has the DNA TGCGCCAGCAGCCCCGGACTAGCGGGCCCCAAAGAGACCCAGTACTTC. The V call is TRBV5-1, the J call TRBJ2-5, with 11 bases lining up with TRBD2. CDR1 and CDR2 (germline): SGHRS, YFSETQ. The CDR3 is made up of 16 amino acids. The V and J ends lost 4 bases and 3 bases, in that order; junction bases with no gene match: 8.

V and J are TRBV30 and TRBJ1-2, with D perhaps TRBD1 (6 bases). The ends were cut back, 3 bases at V and 4 bases at J, with 9 bases in the middle. The germline V gene has CDR1 GTSNPN and CDR2 SVGIG (reference sequence). The CDR3 spans 12 residues. CDR3 sequence (DNA): TGTGCCTGGAGCCAGGGGTTCTATGGCTACACCTTC. Its translation: CAWSQGFYGYTF.

This chain uses TRBV15 with TRBJ1-5, with 11 positions matching TRBD1. After removal of 5 bases from V and 3 bases from J, the junction contained 6 bases not matched to a gene. This CDR3 comprises 16 residues. Germline V gene lookup returns CDR1 LNHNV and CDR2 YYDKDF (reference sequence). CDR3 sequence (DNA): TGTGCCACCAGCTCCAGGACAGGGGGCATCAATCAGCCCCAGCATTTT. It specifies CATSSRTGGINQPQHF.